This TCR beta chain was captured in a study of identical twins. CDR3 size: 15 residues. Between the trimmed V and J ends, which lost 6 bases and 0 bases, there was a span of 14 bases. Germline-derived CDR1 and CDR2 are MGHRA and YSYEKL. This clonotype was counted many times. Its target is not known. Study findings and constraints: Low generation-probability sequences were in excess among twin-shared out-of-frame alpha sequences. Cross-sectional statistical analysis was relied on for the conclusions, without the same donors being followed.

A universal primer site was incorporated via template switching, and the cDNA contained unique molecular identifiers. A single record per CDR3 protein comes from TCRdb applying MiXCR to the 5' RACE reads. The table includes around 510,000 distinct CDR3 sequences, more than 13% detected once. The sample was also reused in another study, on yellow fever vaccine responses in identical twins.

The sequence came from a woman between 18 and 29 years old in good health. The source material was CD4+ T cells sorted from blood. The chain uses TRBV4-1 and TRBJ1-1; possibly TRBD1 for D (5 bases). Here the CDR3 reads CASRTPGRVNTEAFF. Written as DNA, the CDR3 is TGCGCCAGCAGGACTCCGGGACGGGTGAACACTGAAGCTTTCTTT.